One and the same sample provided the 22 T cell receptor beta chains below, sequenced in a study of cytomegalovirus exposure and HLA in healthy donors. Repertoires were generated with immunoSEQ multiplex PCR, while TCRdb's copy carries only in-frame clones and drops some. The sample has 73,000 or so clones, roughly 93% seen once. Sequenced input: PBMCs. The receptors originated from a young woman in good health and CMV-seropositive.

The rearrangement uses TRBV5-6 and TRBJ2-3; possible D gene TRBD2, 7 bases. V was cut by 4 bases and J by 4 bases, with 28 bases left in between. Germline V gene sequence: CDR1 SGHDT, CDR2 YYEEEE. The CDR3 spans 19 residues. The CDR3 DNA is TGTGCCAGCAGCCGGGGGGCGGGAGCGGGGTCGGGCTGGCCAGATACGCAGTATTTT. The encoded protein is CASSRGAGAGSGWPDTQYF.

This clone has only a few counts. J is TRBJ1-5 and V is TRBV6-6; TRBD1 matches 10 bases. Germline V gene data show CDR1 as MNHNY and CDR2 as SVGAGI (reference sequence). Trimming at V came to 6 bases and at J to 5 bases, leaving 4 bases not matched to a gene. The CDR3 runs 14 residues. CDR3: CASRGQGGDQPQHF. CDR3 in DNA: TGTGCCAGCAGAGGACAGGGGGGGGATCAGCCCCAGCATTTT.

This chain joins TRBV7-2 and TRBJ1-5; 12 bases match TRBD1. This CDR3 is 16 amino acids long. From germline, CDR1 is SGHTA and CDR2 FQGNSA. Trimming cost V 5 bases and J 5 bases; bases outside gene matches: 7. CDR3 loop: CASSPRDRGQDQPQHF. In DNA form, the CDR3 reads TGTGCCAGCAGCCCGCGGGACAGGGGGCAAGATCAGCCCCAGCATTTT. The entire variable domain, with the rest obtained from reference TRBV7-2 and TRBJ1-5, is as follows: GAGVSQSPSNKVTEKGKDVELRCDPISGHTALYWYRQSLGQGLEFLIYFQGNSAPDKSGLPSDRFSAERTGGSVSTLTIQRTQQEDSAVYLCASSPRDRGQDQPQHFGDGTRLSIL.

This clone was detected once. The chain carries TRBV20-1 and TRBJ2-7; 7 positions match TRBD1. Germline trimming cut 6 bases from V and 7 bases from J; bases unmatched to any gene: 6. CDR1 is DFQATT and CDR2 is SNEGSKA in the germline V gene (reference sequence). The CDR3 has 11 residues. The CDR3 is CSAQTGREQYF. The CDR3 nucleotides are TGCAGTGCCCAGACAGGGCGGGAGCAGTACTTC.

The V gene is TRBV29-1, the J gene TRBJ2-2; 7 nucleotides align to TRBD2. Per germline, CDR1 SQVTM and CDR2 ANQGSEA. After removal of 3 bases from V and 2 bases from J, the junction contained 6 bases not matched to a gene. This CDR3 spans 15 amino acids. The CDR3 DNA reads as TGCAGCGTTGACCCTAGCGGACAAAACACCGGGGAGCTGTTTTTT. Translating gives CSVDPSGQNTGELFF.

This clone was picked up one time. The chain joins TRBV5-1 to TRBJ2-3, with D hard to call. The CDR3 covers 16 residues. Trimming left V 4 bases short and J 2 bases short, with 17 bases between. CDR1 is SGHRS and CDR2 is YFSETQ in the germline V gene. CDR3 region: CASSPNPLGSTDTQYF. The CDR3 DNA sequence: TGCGCCAGCAGCCCGAACCCCCTCGGGTCCACAGATACGCAGTATTTT. The variable domain in full, completed from reference TRBV5-1 and TRBJ2-3, reads KAGVTQTPRYLIKTRGQQVTLSCSPISGHRSVSWYQQTPGQGLQFLFEYFSETQRNKGNFPGRFSGRQFSNSRSEMNVSTLELGDSALYLCASSPNPLGSTDTQYFGPGTRLTVL.

This clone was seen a single time. This chain uses TRBV7-8 with TRBJ2-4; 7 bases fit TRBD1. The J segment lost 1 base and the V segment lost 5 bases, leaving 20 bases of the junction unmatched. The CDR3 covers 20 residues. CDR1 is SGHVS and CDR2 is FQNEAQ in the germline V gene. CDR3 protein: CASSLPSAGTAKGAKNIQYF. As DNA, the CDR3 is TGTGCCAGCAGCCTCCCTTCAGCCGGGACAGCAAAAGGGGCCAAAAACATTCAGTACTTC.

The rearrangement uses TRBV6-1 and TRBJ2-3, with TRBD2 matching over 10 bases. Trimming cost V 2 bases and J 4 bases; bases outside gene matches: 3. CDR3 length: 15 amino acids. Germline-derived CDR1 and CDR2 are MNHNS and SASEGT. Here the CDR3 reads CASSELAGVADTQYF. The CDR3 bases are TGTGCCAGCAGTGAACTAGCGGGAGTTGCAGATACGCAGTATTTT.

The genes are TRBV5-4 and TRBJ1-1, with D unclear. CDR3 length: 14 amino acids. Looked up from germline, CDR1 is SGHNT and CDR2 is YYREEE (reference sequence). The V end lost 4 bases, the J end lost 4 bases, and 14 bases lay between the germline ends. Here the CDR3 DNA reads TGTGCCAGCAGCCATTTCGGAGTTCGCACTGAAGCTTTCTTT. Its translation is CASSHFGVRTEAFF.

The rearrangement joins TRBV29-1 to TRBJ2-1; D is unresolved. CDR1 and CDR2 (germline): SQVTM, ANQGSEA. The CDR3 covers 14 residues. Trimming took off 7 bases at V and 0 bases at J, with 13 bases between the two ends. The CDR3 region has the DNA TGCAGCGGCAAACAGTTGAGCTCCTACAATGAGCAGTTCTTC. Its protein is CSGKQLSSYNEQFF.

The chain has TRBV11-2 and TRBJ2-2, with 10 bases that match TRBD2. V gave up 5 bases and J gave up 4 bases; unmatched junction bases: 4. This CDR3 spans 15 amino acids. Germline lookup yields CDR1 SGHAT and CDR2 FQNNGV. The CDR3 is CASSKTSGVTGELFF. In DNA, the CDR3 is TGTGCCAGCAGCAAAACTAGCGGGGTCACCGGGGAGCTGTTTTTT.

This clone was observed once. The chain joins TRBV10-3 to TRBJ1-5; 8 bases are shared with TRBD1. From germline, CDR1 is ENHRY and CDR2 SYGVKD. The CDR3 length is 15 residues. Germline trimming cut 10 bases from V and 4 bases from J; bases unmatched to any gene: 12. Written as DNA, the CDR3 is TGTGCCACCGGGGACAGGTCCTCAGGTAATCAGCCCCAGCATTTT. The encoded protein is CATGDRSSGNQPQHF.

The CDR3 is CASSAREVNTGELFF. The CDR3 bases are TGTGCCAGCAGCGCCCGGGAGGTCAACACCGGGGAGCTGTTTTTT. The J gene is TRBJ2-2, the V gene TRBV7-6; TRBD2 matches 7 bases. Germline values: CDR1 SGHVS, CDR2 FNYEAQ. V dropped 5 bases and J dropped 2; count of bases not matched to a gene: 5. The CDR3 runs 15 residues.

The J gene is TRBJ2-7, the V gene TRBV19, with 8 positions matching TRBD1. The germline V gene encodes CDR1 LNHDA and CDR2 SQIVND (reference sequence). V lost 4 bases and J lost 2; bases outside the gene matches: 10. The CDR3 is 16 amino acids. The CDR3 loop reads CASSKIKDREAYEQYF. CDR3 nucleotides: TGTGCCAGTAGTAAAATAAAGGACAGGGAGGCCTACGAGCAGTACTTC.

The rearrangement joins TRBV7-6 to TRBJ2-1; 14 positions match TRBD2. The CDR3 length is 15 residues. Trimming at V came to 1 base and at J to 10 bases, leaving 3 bases not matched to a gene. Germline CDR1 and CDR2: SGHVS and FNYEAQ. In DNA, the CDR3 is TGTGCCAGCAGCTTAGGACTAGCGGGAGGGTGGGAGCAGTTCTTC. It is translated as CASSLGLAGGWEQFF.

V is TRBV7-9 and J is TRBJ2-1; TRBD2 agrees at 8 bases. The CDR3 runs to 12 residues. The germline V gene encodes CDR1 SEHNR and CDR2 FQNEAQ (reference sequence). Germline trimming cut 7 bases from V and 9 bases from J; bases unmatched to any gene: 5. CDR3 sequence reads: CASKGTRSEQFF. The CDR3 DNA follows: TGTGCCAGCAAAGGGACTAGGAGTGAGCAGTTCTTC.

This clone was observed a single time. This chain joins TRBV4-2 and TRBJ2-1, with a possible D match to TRBD2 (6 bases). The CDR3 is 17 amino acids. Trimming took 2 bases from V and 6 from J, leaving 20 bases between them. Germline V gene lookup returns CDR1 LGHNA and CDR2 YNFKEQ. The CDR3 spells CASSQPSGGAGVNEQFF. In nucleotides, the CDR3 is TGTGCCAGCAGCCAACCCTCCGGAGGGGCCGGCGTCAATGAGCAGTTCTTC.

This clone was recorded a few times. The V call is TRBV2, the J call TRBJ2-1; no clear D gene. The CDR3 is made up of 12 amino acids. Germline V gene sequence: CDR1 SNHLY, CDR2 FYNNEI. V was trimmed by 3 bases and J by 9 bases, leaving 9 bases between them. CDR3 sequence reads: CASSEAFSEQFF. The DNA of the CDR3 is TGTGCCAGCAGTGAGGCCTTCAGTGAGCAGTTCTTC.

The chain couples TRBV7-9 to TRBJ1-1; 8 positions agree with TRBD1. The CDR3 runs 14 residues. Germline V lookup: CDR1 SEHNR, CDR2 FQNEAQ (reference sequence). The V gene end was trimmed by 5 bases and the J gene end by 2 bases; junction bases not matched to a gene: 4. The CDR3 nucleotides are TGTGCCAGCAGCCCAGGGGGCCCTAACACTGAAGCTTTCTTT. Protein: CASSPGGPNTEAFF.

The chain employs TRBV30 and TRBJ1-5; 7 bases line up with TRBD1. After removal of 2 bases from V and 6 bases from J, the junction contained 7 bases not matched to a gene. CDR1 and CDR2 (germline): GTSNPN, SVGIG (reference sequence). The CDR3 contains 14 residues. The CDR3, as DNA: TGTGCCTGGAGTCAGGGGGTAGGGGGTCAGCCCCAGCATTTT. Residues: CAWSQGVGGQPQHF.

J is TRBJ2-6 and V is TRBV28; 7 nucleotides align to TRBD2. CDR1 is MDHEN, CDR2 SYDVKM, per germline. Unmatched junction bases numbered 6, after V lost 1 base and J lost 3 bases. This CDR3 comprises 17 residues. The CDR3 loop reads CASSLSWEGLGANVLTF. CDR3 nucleotides: TGTGCCAGCAGTTTATCTTGGGAGGGGCTTGGGGCCAACGTCCTGACTTTC.

The V gene is TRBV2, the J gene TRBJ2-3; 11 bases agree with TRBD2. The CDR3 sequence is 17 residues long. J was trimmed by 5 bases and V by 4 bases; bases with no gene match: 11. Germline lookup yields CDR1 SNHLY and CDR2 FYNNEI. This chain's CDR3 is CASSGRLAGPGVDTQYF. CDR3 nucleotides: TGTGCCAGCAGTGGGCGACTAGCGGGGCCGGGGGTAGATACGCAGTATTTT.